This T cell receptor (beta chain) was sequenced in a study of T cell responses to AZD1222 COVID-19 vaccine. Clones were sequenced by immunoSEQ multiplex PCR, and TCRdb holds only the in-frame ones, with some missing. This sample has fewer than 200,000 clones, with roughly nine tenths found just once. This CDR3 is 13 amino acids long. The germline V and J ends were trimmed by 6 bases and 4 bases, with 12 bases remaining between them. Germline loops: CDR1 LNHDA, CDR2 SQIVND (reference sequence). Remarks on this clone: Its antigen is not known.

Study results and limitations: Targeting of unmutated variant regions was reportedly seen in nearly half of spike-specific TCRs. Possibly, clonal diversity was underestimated; donors were largely white British and included more females.

The sequence was collected from an adult in good health. The V gene is TRBV19, the J gene TRBJ2-5; D assignment may be TRBD1 or TRBD2 (6 bases each). The sample consisted of peripheral blood, taken on day 0 of AZD1222 vaccination. CDR3 nucleotide sequence: TGTGCCAGTAGCCCGGGGGCCGTAGAGACCCAGTACTTC. Amino acids: CASSPGAVETQYF.